The TCR beta chain under discussion was sequenced for a study of Graves' ophthalmopathy and Graves' hyperthyroidism. Study details: Peripheral blood was collected at initial diagnosis, before any treatment. The study, taken as a whole, reports: Blood also contained most of the expanded thyroid clonotypes above 0.001 frequency. The model flagged ophthalmopathy progression at about 68% sensitivity and around 77% specificity.

Hyperthyroidism patients, all newly diagnosed, had under 2 months' duration and ages of 18 to 65. The CDR3 extends over 14 amino acids. J lost 3 bases, V lost 3 bases, and 2 bases had no gene match. The authors amplified TCR beta CDR3 regions from RNA transcripts. The first-round RT-PCR employed HTBI primers together with the Qiagen OneStep RT-PCR kit. A multiplex PCR was then performed as the second round. MiXCR, applied by TCRdb to the multiplex PCR reads, yields one record per CDR3 protein. Among hundreds of thousands of distinct CDR3 sequences listed, 20% to 25% were seen once. This clonotype was seen many times. Its antigen is undetermined.

The V gene is TRBV12-3 or TRBV12-4, the J gene TRBJ2-4, with TRBD1 matching over 7 bases. Sequencing was performed on peripheral blood. The sequence came from a young woman with stable Graves' hyperthyroidism. Some clones in this sample may be carry-over from other donors' samples. In DNA, the CDR3 is TGTGCCAGCAGTTTTTGGACAGGCAAAAACATTCAGTACTTC. It specifies CASSFWTGKNIQYF.